The 24 T cell receptor beta chains below were found in one sample sequenced in a study of T cells in Graves' hyperthyroidism and ophthalmopathy (dated by TCRdb to the late 2010s). Library preparation employed multiplex PCR. Sequencer: Illumina HiSeq 2000. The TCR beta CDR3 regions were amplified from the RNA transcripts. The TCR CDR3 was subjected to a first round of RT-PCR using the HTBI primer set and the Qiagen OneStep RT-PCR kit. The public reads were reprocessed in TCRdb via fastp at Q25 and MiXCR, keeping in-frame beta chains. Identical CDR3 protein sequences are pooled into one entry, listed with their most common genes and DNA. Present in this sample are over 150,000 distinct CDR3 sequences, 17% of which were seen just once. The top ten constitute around 48% of the sample. The sequencing sample was made of blood. The receptors were gathered from a woman aged 45-60 years with Graves' hyperthyroidism.

The chain is built from TRBV6-6 and TRBJ1-2, with TRBD1 matching over 7 bases. Trimming took 0 bases from V and 4 from J; bases not matched to a gene: 5. Germline V gene sequence: CDR1 MNHNY, CDR2 SVGAGI (reference sequence). The CDR3 loop spans 15 amino acids. In DNA form, the CDR3 reads TGTGCCAGCAGTTACTCCGGACAGGCATTCTATGGCTACACCTTC. Amino acids: CASSYSGQAFYGYTF.

This clonotype was found many times. The V and J genes are TRBV3-1 and TRBJ2-7; no reliable D call. Germline assignment: CDR1 LGHDT and CDR2 YNNKEL (reference sequence). V shed 1 base and J shed 0 bases, with 13 bases lying between them. This CDR3 contains 16 residues. Here the CDR3 reads CASSQVSGAISYEQYF. The CDR3 coding sequence is TGTGCCAGCAGCCAAGTCTCGGGCGCAATCTCCTACGAGCAGTACTTC.

This clonotype was recorded many times. The V gene is TRBV3-1, the J gene TRBJ1-1, with 9 bases that match TRBD1. Germline loops: CDR1 LGHDT, CDR2 YNNKEL (reference sequence). This CDR3 is built from 15 residues. Germline trimming cut 4 bases from V and 6 bases from J; bases unmatched to any gene: 9. The CDR3 loop reads CASSRSGQGLPEAFF. Written as DNA, the CDR3 is TGTGCCAGCAGCCGATCGGGACAGGGTTTGCCTGAAGCTTTCTTT.

The chain uses TRBV14 and TRBJ1-5, with a weak D call TRBD1 (5 bases). This CDR3 region has 13 residues. Trimming shortened V by 5 bases and J by 4 bases, and 9 bases separated the two germline ends. Germline CDR1 reads SGHDN; CDR2 reads FVKESK. The CDR3 DNA reads TGTGCCAGCAGCACCTGGGGGAATCAGCCCCAGCATTTT. Residues: CASSTWGNQPQHF.

This chain links TRBV19 with TRBJ1-3; D might be TRBD1 (5 bases). The CDR3 has 13 amino acids. V lost 4 bases, J lost 4 bases, and 8 bases lay in between. The germline CDR1 and CDR2 sequences are LNHDA and SQIVND (reference sequence). The CDR3 here is CASSTGGGNTIYF. The CDR3 coding sequence is TGTGCCAGTAGTACCGGGGGAGGAAACACCATATATTTT.

Many counts were recorded for this clonotype. The genes are TRBV11-3 and TRBJ2-3; the match to TRBD2 covers 11 bases. Germline-derived CDR1 and CDR2 are SGHNT and YENEEA. The CDR3 has 17 residues. V gave up 0 bases and J gave up 4 bases; unmatched junction bases: 6. The CDR3: CASSLDMRLAGPDTQYF. For the CDR3, the DNA is TGTGCCAGCAGCTTAGATATGAGACTAGCGGGACCAGATACGCAGTATTTT.

This clonotype showed up many times. The chain employs TRBV16 and TRBJ1-5, with D possibly matching TRBD1 (6 bases). The germline V gene encodes CDR1 KGHSY and CDR2 FQNENV. Trimming left V 2 bases short and J 7 bases short, with 15 bases between. CDR3 length: 15 amino acids. The chain's CDR3 is CASSQDTGGGQPQHF. The DNA for the CDR3 is TGTGCCAGCAGCCAAGACACTGGGGGCGGACAGCCCCAGCATTTT.

The V and J genes are TRBV29-1 and TRBJ2-7; tentatively, D is TRBD1 or TRBD2 (5 bases each). The CDR3 sequence is 13 residues long. Germline CDR1 is SQVTM and CDR2 is ANQGSEA. The V end was cut by 4 bases, the J end by 6 bases, with 16 bases between. The CDR3 spells CSVGDGGSVEQYF. The CDR3, as DNA: TGCAGCGTTGGGGATGGGGGATCCGTCGAGCAGTACTTC.

This clonotype was observed a handful of times. This rearrangement joins TRBV29-1 to TRBJ1-5, with D tentatively TRBD1 (5 bases). The CDR3 sequence is 12 residues long. Trimming pared 7 bases from V and 1 base from J, leaving 8 bases between. From germline, CDR1 is SQVTM and CDR2 ANQGSEA. CDR3 DNA: TGCAGCGCCCGGGACAGCAATCAGCCCCAGCATTTT. Translated: CSARDSNQPQHF.

This clonotype was observed at least ten times. The chain uses TRBV11-1 and TRBJ2-5; TRBD2 aligns across 9 bases. Trimming cost V 5 bases and J 5 bases; bases outside gene matches: 15. Germline CDR1 and CDR2: SGHAT and FQDESV (reference sequence). The CDR3 covers 17 residues. CDR3 sequence: CASSLGISGSLGETQYF. In DNA, the CDR3 is TGTGCCAGCAGCCTCGGGATTAGCGGGAGTCTCGGGGAGACCCAGTACTTC. Filled out from reference TRBV11-1 and TRBJ2-5, the complete variable domain reads EAEVAQSPRYKITEKSQAVAFWCDPISGHATLYWYRQILGQGPELLVQFQDESVVDDSQLPKDRFSAERLKGVDSTLKIQPAELGDSAMYLCASSLGISGSLGETQYFGPGTRLLVL.

This clonotype was found many times. The V call is TRBV12-3 or TRBV12-4, the J call TRBJ2-5; 8 bases match TRBD2. This CDR3 comprises 16 residues. The V gene end was trimmed by 6 bases and the J gene end by 5 bases; junction bases not matched to a gene: 14. The DNA for the CDR3 is TGTGCCAGCAGCACCGGTAGCGGGATGGGTGGGGAGACCCAGTACTTC. Amino acid sequence: CASSTGSGMGGETQYF.

This clonotype was seen repeatedly, ten times or more. The chain carries TRBV18 and TRBJ2-1, with 7 bases that match TRBD2. With 2 bases clipped from V and 3 bases from J, the junction kept 4 bases outside the gene matches. CDR3 length: 15 residues. Germline V lookup: CDR1 KGHSH, CDR2 LQKENI. In DNA form, the CDR3 reads TGTGCCAGCTCACCAGGGATAGCGGGCTACAATGAGCAGTTCTTC. Translating gives CASSPGIAGYNEQFF.

This clonotype was recorded many times. The V and J genes are TRBV20-1 and TRBJ1-1; the D is unclear. Deletions cut 0 bases from V and 2 bases from J, with 13 bases between. This CDR3 has 15 residues. Germline V gene data show CDR1 as DFQATT and CDR2 as SNEGSKA (reference sequence). CDR3 sequence reads: CSARDFRNGNTEAFF. The CDR3 DNA reads TGCAGTGCTAGAGATTTCCGGAATGGTAACACTGAAGCTTTCTTT.

This rearrangement joins TRBV10-3 to TRBJ2-1; 8 nucleotides align to TRBD1. The better agreement between TRBJ2-7 and the DNA end casts doubt on the J call. Germline CDR1 ENHRY, CDR2 SYGVKD. This CDR3 region has 16 residues. The CDR3 region is CAISELQGAGGNEQYF. CDR3 bases: TGTGCCATCAGTGAGCTCCAGGGGGCTGGCGGCAATGAGCAGTACTTC.

Many counts were recorded for this clonotype. For the CDR3, the DNA is TGTGCCAGCAGTCGACAGGGGATTGGCACAGATACGCAGTATTTT. Translating gives CASSRQGIGTDTQYF. V gene TRBV2 combines with J gene TRBJ2-3; TRBD1 agrees at 8 bases. The germline V gene encodes CDR1 SNHLY and CDR2 FYNNEI. J lost 1 base, V lost 5 bases, and 5 bases had no gene match. The CDR3 has 15 amino acids.

This clonotype showed up just a few times. This rearrangement joins TRBV20-1 to TRBJ1-3; D is ambiguous. CDR1 is DFQATT and CDR2 is SNEGSKA in the germline V gene (reference sequence). V was pared by 0 bases and J by 1 base, with 7 bases between. CDR3 length: 14 amino acids. In DNA form, the CDR3 reads TGCAGTGCTAGAGATCCGGGATCTGGAAACACCATATATTTT. Its translation: CSARDPGSGNTIYF.

Notes on this clonotype: A much bigger clone sits one base away, suggesting this may be a read error. The chain employs TRBV6-1 and TRBJ2-5; possibly TRBD1 or TRBD2 for D (5 bases each). Germline V gene sequence: CDR1 MNHNS, CDR2 SASEGT. The CDR3 runs to 11 residues. The CDR3 loop reads CASTRKGTQCF. CDR3 coding DNA: TGTGCCAGCACCAGGAAGGGGACCCAGTGCTTC.

This clonotype appeared once. The CDR3, as DNA: TGTGCCAGCAGCCAAGTGGACGATTCCACCGGGGAGCTGTTTTTT. This encodes CASSQVDDSTGELFF. The chain couples TRBV4-2 to TRBJ2-2; no clear D gene. V was clipped by 1 base and J by 4 bases, with 10 bases between them. Germline CDR1 LGHNA, CDR2 YNFKEQ. The CDR3 extends over 15 amino acids.

V and J are TRBV28 and TRBJ2-7, with TRBD2 matching 7 bases. This CDR3 is 16 amino acids long. Germline V gene data show CDR1 as MDHEN and CDR2 as SYDVKM. The V and J ends lost 2 bases and 2 bases, in that order; junction bases with no gene match: 9. The CDR3 nucleotides read TGTGCCAGCAGTTTACCGTCTAGCGGTCAAACCTACGAGCAGTACTTC. The encoded protein is CASSLPSSGQTYEQYF.

In DNA form, the CDR3 reads TGTGCCAGCAGCAGGACTAGCGGGAACTACAATGAGCAGTTCTTC. Translated: CASSRTSGNYNEQFF. The gene calls are TRBV7-9 and TRBJ2-1, with 12 bases lining up with TRBD2. The germline V gene encodes CDR1 SEHNR and CDR2 FQNEAQ (reference sequence). This CDR3 has 15 residues. V was pared by 5 bases and J by 3 bases, with 2 bases of the junction left unmatched.

This clonotype was picked up a small number of times. The chain employs TRBV27 and TRBJ1-5; D perhaps matches TRBD1 (5 bases). CDR1 and CDR2 (germline): MNHEY, SMNVEV (reference sequence). The CDR3 extends over 12 amino acids. The ends were cut back, 3 bases at V and 9 bases at J, with 9 bases in the middle. DNA for the CDR3: TGTGCCAGCAGTTTCAATCAGGGGCCCCAGCATTTT. This sequence encodes CASSFNQGPQHF.

Many counts were recorded for this clonotype. V gene TRBV6-4 combines with J gene TRBJ2-3; the D gene is possibly TRBD2 (6 bases). V shed 3 bases and J shed 1 base, with 11 bases lying between them. This CDR3 spans 15 amino acids. CDR1 is MRHNA, CDR2 SNTAGT, per germline. The DNA of the CDR3 is TGTGCCAGCAGTGAGGCGGGGAGCGGCACAGATACGCAGTATTTT. Protein sequence: CASSEAGSGTDTQYF.

This clonotype has at least ten counts. The chain uses TRBV30 and TRBJ2-7; 8 bases match TRBD1. This CDR3 is 13 amino acids long. Germline-derived CDR1 and CDR2 are GTSNPN and SVGIG (reference sequence). The V segment lost 3 bases and the J segment 5 bases; nucleotides outside the gene matches: 6. CDR3 coding DNA: TGTGCCTGGAGCGGGACAGGTTACCACGAGCAGTACTTC. This gives the protein CAWSGTGYHEQYF.

This clonotype was observed many times. The rearrangement joins TRBV15 to TRBJ2-5; weak D call: TRBD2 (5 bases). With 5 bases removed from V and 3 bases from J, the gap between germline ends came to 10 bases. Germline CDR1 LNHNV, CDR2 YYDKDF (reference sequence). This CDR3 spans 13 amino acids. CDR3 amino acids: CATSGGLEETQYF. For the CDR3, the DNA is TGTGCCACCAGCGGAGGCCTAGAAGAGACCCAGTACTTC.